The 12 T cell receptor beta chains presented below share a single source sample, sequenced in a study of T cells in Graves' hyperthyroidism and ophthalmopathy. Authors of the study amplified TCR beta CDR3 regions from RNA transcripts. The primer set for the first-round RT-PCR of the TCR CDR3 was HTBI. From the multiplex PCR reads, TCRdb called clonotypes with MiXCR, one entry per CDR3 protein. Of about 420,000 distinct CDR3 sequences listed, around a sixth were seen once; the top ten hold around 7%. The sample was blood. All receptors derive from a woman between 18 and 29 years old with Graves' hyperthyroidism.

This clonotype was recorded at least ten times. The chain has TRBV5-1 and TRBJ1-2; TRBD1 might be the D (6 bases). Germline CDR1 and CDR2: SGHRS and YFSETQ. Deletions cut 7 bases from V and 0 bases from J, with 13 bases between. This CDR3 has 14 amino acids. CDR3: CASAQGSPNYGYTF. The CDR3 DNA reads as TGCGCCAGCGCACAGGGTTCACCTAACTATGGCTACACCTTC.

The table lists this clonotype with many counts. The chain joins TRBV5-1 to TRBJ2-3; 9 nucleotides agree with TRBD2. Unmatched junction bases numbered 9, after V lost 4 bases and J lost 0 bases. This CDR3 spans 17 amino acids. Germline V gene lookup returns CDR1 SGHRS and CDR2 YFSETQ. CDR3 region: CASSPRPSGVSTDTQYF. CDR3 in DNA: TGCGCCAGCAGCCCTCGTCCTAGCGGGGTGAGCACAGATACGCAGTATTTT.

This clonotype was counted many times. This chain joins TRBV20-1 and TRBJ2-5, with D perhaps matching TRBD1 (6 bases). Between the trimmed V and J ends, which lost 7 bases and 7 bases, there was a span of 16 bases. This CDR3 has 12 residues. From germline, CDR1 is DFQATT and CDR2 SNEGSKA (reference sequence). CDR3 in amino acids: CSVDRSPGTQYF. The CDR3 DNA sequence: TGCAGTGTTGACAGGAGCCCGGGGACCCAGTACTTC.

Many counts were recorded for this clonotype. Without the conserved terminal phenylalanine or tryptophan, this CDR3 likely stems from a read error. The V and J genes are TRBV30 and TRBJ2-5; D possibly corresponds to TRBD2 (6 bases). V lost 0 bases to trimming and J lost 0 bases, with 14 bases between them. Germline lookup yields CDR1 GTSNPN and CDR2 SVGIG (reference sequence). CDR3 length: 16 amino acids. CDR3 sequence (DNA): TGTGCCTGGAGTGTTGGAAGGGCGGGGTACCAAGAGACCCAGTACCTC. Translated, it gives CAWSVGRAGYQETQYL.

In DNA form, the CDR3 reads TGTGCCAGCACTATAGGGGGCGGGTATGGTTCACCCCTCCACTTT. It codes for CASTIGGGYGSPLHF. The rearrangement uses TRBV12-3 or TRBV12-4 and TRBJ1-6; 7 bases line up with TRBD1. V lost 7 bases to trimming and J lost 9 bases; unmatched junction nucleotides: 12. The CDR3 runs 15 residues.

This clonotype was counted a few times. The V gene is TRBV6-1, the J gene TRBJ1-5; D is uncertain. The germline gives CDR1 MNHNS, CDR2 SASEGT. CDR3 length: 13 residues. V gave up 4 bases and J gave up 5 bases, with 9 bases separating them. This CDR3 is CASSAGVDQPQHF. CDR3 bases: TGTGCCAGCAGTGCCGGAGTAGATCAGCCCCAGCATTTT.

The chain combines TRBV6-4 with TRBJ2-2; possible D gene TRBD2, 6 bases. This CDR3 contains 16 residues. Germline V gene sequence: CDR1 MRHNA, CDR2 SNTAGT. Trimming took 3 bases from V and 5 from J, leaving 16 bases between them. As DNA, the CDR3 is TGTGCCAGCAGTGATCTCCCGGGAGAAGGGACCGGGGAGCTGTTTTTT. This encodes CASSDLPGEGTGELFF.

This clonotype was seen at least ten times. V is TRBV12-3 or TRBV12-4 and J is TRBJ2-1; D is perhaps TRBD2 (6 bases). The V end was cut by 2 bases, the J end by 3 bases, with 11 bases between. This CDR3 contains 15 residues. The CDR3 protein is CASSLRVGGYNEQFF. The CDR3 DNA follows: TGTGCCAGCAGTTTAAGGGTGGGGGGCTACAATGAGCAGTTCTTC.

This clonotype has a count of ten or more. Here the CDR3 reads CASSLPPGELFF. The CDR3 coding sequence is TGCGCCAGCAGCTTGCCCCCCGGGGAGCTGTTTTTT. The chain has TRBV5-1 and TRBJ2-2; D remains unclear. Deletions cut 1 base from V and 6 bases from J, with 4 bases between. The CDR3 extends over 12 amino acids. Per germline, CDR1 SGHRS and CDR2 YFSETQ.

J is TRBJ2-3 and V is TRBV9, with D perhaps TRBD2 (7 bases). The CDR3 consists of 16 residues. CDR1 is SGDLS and CDR2 is YYNGEE in the germline V gene. The V and J ends lost 0 bases and 3 bases respectively, with 14 bases between them. The CDR3: CASSVGGGGGTDTQYF. CDR3 coding DNA: TGTGCCAGCAGCGTAGGAGGGGGGGGCGGAACAGATACGCAGTATTTT.

This clonotype was found many times. V and J are TRBV6-6 and TRBJ1-5; D uncertain. The V end lost 0 bases, the J end lost 5 bases, and 8 bases lay between the germline ends. The CDR3 extends over 14 amino acids. Germline V gene data show CDR1 as MNHNY and CDR2 as SVGAGI (reference sequence). The CDR3 DNA reads as TGTGCCAGCAGTTACTCAGAGGGCTATCAGCCCCAGCATTTT. Translating it yields CASSYSEGYQPQHF.

In this sample, this clonotype turned up a few times. This rearrangement joins TRBV9 to TRBJ1-1; possible D gene TRBD1, 5 bases. This CDR3 spans 13 amino acids. Germline V CDR1 and CDR2: SGDLS, YYNGEE. V lost 4 bases and J 10 bases, leaving 17 bases between the germline ends. CDR3 nucleotides: TGTGCCAGCAGCCTCCGAAGGGGTTCGGGAGCTTTCTTT. Its translation: CASSLRRGSGAFF. Complete variable domain (other parts from reference TRBV9 and TRBJ1-1): DSGVTQTPKHLITATGQRVTLRCSPRSGDLSVYWYQQSLDQGLQFLIQYYNGEERAKGNILERFSAQQFPDLHSELNLSSLELGDSALYFCASSLRRGSGAFFGQGTRLTVV.